This T cell receptor (beta chain) stems from a study of blood T cell repertoires in COVID-19. Study at large: COVID-19 samples from acute and convalescent phases originated in the United States, Italy and Spain.

Repertoires were generated with immunoSEQ multiplex PCR, while TCRdb's copy carries only in-frame clones and drops some. The data show about 210,000 clones, 75% to 85% seen once. The clonotype comes from a man aged 50-59 years with active or convalescent COVID-19. Sequences were obtained from peripheral blood.

CDR3 DNA sequence: TGTGCCAGCTCCCGAACGGGAATTGGCTACACCTTC. Amino acids: CASSRTGIGYTF. The chain links TRBV18 to TRBJ1-2; unclear D gene. Per germline, CDR1 KGHSH and CDR2 LQKENI. Trimming took 6 bases from V and 7 from J, leaving 12 bases between them. CDR3 length: 12 residues.